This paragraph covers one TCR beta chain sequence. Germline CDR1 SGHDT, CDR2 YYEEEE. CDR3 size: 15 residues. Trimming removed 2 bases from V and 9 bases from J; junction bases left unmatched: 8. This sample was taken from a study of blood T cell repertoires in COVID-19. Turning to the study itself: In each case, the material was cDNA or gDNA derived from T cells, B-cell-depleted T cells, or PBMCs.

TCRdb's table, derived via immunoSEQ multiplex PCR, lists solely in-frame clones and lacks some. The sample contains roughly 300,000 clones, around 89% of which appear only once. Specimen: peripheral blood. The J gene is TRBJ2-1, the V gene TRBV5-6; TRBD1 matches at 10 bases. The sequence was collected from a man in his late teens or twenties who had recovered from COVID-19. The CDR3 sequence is CASSLDRGRLSEQFF. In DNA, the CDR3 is TGTGCCAGCAGCTTAGACAGGGGGCGACTGAGTGAGCAGTTCTTC. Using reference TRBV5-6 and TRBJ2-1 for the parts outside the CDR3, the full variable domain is DAGVTQSPTHLIKTRGQQVTLRCSPKSGHDTVSWYQQALGQGPQFIFQYYEEEERQRGNFPDRFSGHQFPNYSSELNVNALLLGDSALYLCASSLDRGRLSEQFFGPGTRLTVL.